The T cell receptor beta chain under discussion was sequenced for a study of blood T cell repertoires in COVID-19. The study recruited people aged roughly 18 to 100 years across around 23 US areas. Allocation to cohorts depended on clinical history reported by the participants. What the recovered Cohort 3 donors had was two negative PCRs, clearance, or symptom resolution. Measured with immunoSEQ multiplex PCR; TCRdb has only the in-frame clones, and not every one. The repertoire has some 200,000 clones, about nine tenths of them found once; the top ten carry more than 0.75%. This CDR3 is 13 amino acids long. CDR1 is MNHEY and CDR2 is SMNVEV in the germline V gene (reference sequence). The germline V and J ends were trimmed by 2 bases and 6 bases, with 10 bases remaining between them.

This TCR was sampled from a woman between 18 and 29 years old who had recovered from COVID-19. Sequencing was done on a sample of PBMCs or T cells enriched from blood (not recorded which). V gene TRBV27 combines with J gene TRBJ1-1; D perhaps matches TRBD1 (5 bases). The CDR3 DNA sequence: TGTGCCAGCAGTTTAGGTGGGGCTGCTGAAGCTTTCTTT. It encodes CASSLGGAAEAFF.